This T cell receptor beta chain was observed in a study of blood T cell repertoires in COVID-19. The repertoire was sequenced with immunoSEQ multiplex PCR; TCRdb's copy has only in-frame clones and lacks some. This sample has fewer than 250,000 clones, with around 87% found just once. Germline V gene data show CDR1 as LGHNA and CDR2 as YNFKEQ. V shed 0 bases and J shed 4 bases, with 15 bases lying between them. CDR3 length equals 16 residues. The sample taken for sequencing was PBMCs or T cells enriched from blood (not recorded which). This receptor was taken from a man aged 30 to 45 in a cohort exposed to, infected with or recovered from COVID-19 (not recorded which). V gene TRBV4-2 combines with J gene TRBJ1-2; no reliable D call. Here the CDR3 DNA reads TGTGCCAGCAGCCAAGACACCCCGGGGTCGGGCTATGGCTACACCTTC. Residues: CASSQDTPGSGYGYTF.